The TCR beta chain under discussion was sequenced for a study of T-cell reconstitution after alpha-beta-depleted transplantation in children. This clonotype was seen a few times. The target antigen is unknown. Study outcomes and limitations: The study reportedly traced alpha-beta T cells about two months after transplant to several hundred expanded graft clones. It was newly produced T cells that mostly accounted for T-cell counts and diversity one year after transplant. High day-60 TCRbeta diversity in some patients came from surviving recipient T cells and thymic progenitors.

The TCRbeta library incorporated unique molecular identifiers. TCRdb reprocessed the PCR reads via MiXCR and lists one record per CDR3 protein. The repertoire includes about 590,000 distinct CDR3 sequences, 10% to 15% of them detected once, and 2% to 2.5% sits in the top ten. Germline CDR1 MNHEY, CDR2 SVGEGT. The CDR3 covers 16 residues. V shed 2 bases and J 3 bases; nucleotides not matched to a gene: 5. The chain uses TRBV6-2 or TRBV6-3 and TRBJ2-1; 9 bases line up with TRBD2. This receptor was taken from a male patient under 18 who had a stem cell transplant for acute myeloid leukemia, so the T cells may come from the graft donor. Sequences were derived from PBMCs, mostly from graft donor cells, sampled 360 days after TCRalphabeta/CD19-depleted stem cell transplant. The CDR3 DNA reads TGTGCCAGCAGTTACCGACTAGCGGTTGTCTACAATGAGCAGTTCTTC. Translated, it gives CASSYRLAVVYNEQFF.